This T cell receptor (beta chain) was identified during a study of blood T cell repertoires in COVID-19. Germline CDR1 and CDR2: SGDLS and YYNGEE. The CDR3 contains 15 residues. The junction had 3 bases not matched to a gene; V was cut back by 4 bases and J by 0 bases. The assay was immunoSEQ multiplex PCR, and TCRdb's table has in-frame clones only and misses some. There are 210,000 or so clones in the sample; 85% occur only once, and around 5.5% lies in the top ten. Source material: peripheral blood. This sequence joins TRBV9 and TRBJ2-1; 8 nucleotides agree with TRBD2. This clonotype was sampled from a man in his forties or fifties with COVID-19, enrolled during active disease. CDR3 loop: CASSQRGFSYNEQFF. CDR3 DNA: TGTGCCAGCAGCCAGCGGGGGTTCTCCTACAATGAGCAGTTCTTC.